Presented here are 28 T cell receptor beta chains from one specimen sequenced in a study of CD8+ T cells in alopecia areata. The treatment was: oral pan-JAK inhibitor, 5-10 mg twice daily. Following extraction, RNA underwent reverse transcription to cDNA, which served as the sequencing template. TCRdb keeps only in-frame clones here, not all; method: immunoSEQ multiplex PCR. The profile covers 90,000 to 150,000 clones, with about half appearing a single time and 0.45% to 0.5% taken by the ten largest. The sequencing used CD4+ T cells sorted from blood, collected at week 4, from a patient treated with tofacitinib. These receptors came from a human donor with alopecia areata.

The chain recombines TRBV7-8 with TRBJ1-5; 7 positions match TRBD1. Germline V CDR1 and CDR2: SGHVS, FQNEAQ. The junction had 4 bases not matched to a gene; V was cut back by 1 base and J by 1 base. The CDR3 has 16 residues. The CDR3 coding sequence is TGTGCCAGCAGCTTAGAGGGGGGACAGAGCAATCAGCCCCAGCATTTT. It yields the protein CASSLEGGQSNQPQHF.

This clone occurred once. The chain joins TRBV6-5 to TRBJ1-1; 9 bases align to TRBD1. V shed 2 bases, J shed 8 bases, and the junction held 12 bases outside the gene matches. Germline CDR1 and CDR2: MNHEY and SVGAGI. The CDR3 is 16 residues long. The CDR3: CASSYAGTGNRGEAFF. Written as DNA, the CDR3 is TGTGCCAGCAGTTACGCCGGGACAGGGAACAGGGGCGAAGCTTTCTTT.

The chain joins TRBV29-1 to TRBJ1-1; D not resolved. Deletions cut 6 bases from V and 4 bases from J, with 9 bases between. Germline V CDR1 and CDR2: SQVTM, ANQGSEA. This CDR3 comprises 11 residues. Written as DNA, the CDR3 is TGCAGCGTGAGCTTCGGCACTGAAGCTTTCTTT. Its protein product is CSVSFGTEAFF.

This clone was counted only a few times. This chain joins TRBV29-1 and TRBJ1-1; D uncertain. CDR3 size: 14 residues. V lost 6 bases, J lost 3 bases, and 17 bases lay in between. Germline V CDR1 and CDR2: SQVTM, ANQGSEA. CDR3 sequence: CSVVPRGIDTEAFF. CDR3 bases: TGCAGCGTCGTTCCCAGAGGGATAGACACTGAAGCTTTCTTT.

The rearrangement links TRBV29-1 to TRBJ1-4; D perhaps matches TRBD1 (5 bases). Trimming stripped 7 bases from V and 8 bases from J, with 17 bases between. The germline V gene has CDR1 SQVTM and CDR2 ANQGSEA. This CDR3 spans 13 amino acids. CDR3 bases: TGCAGCGCCGTAGGGACGTCTGAGGAAAAACTGTTTTTT. It encodes CSAVGTSEEKLFF.

In its sample, this clone was seen many times. The chain joins TRBV18 to TRBJ1-1; maybe TRBD1 (6 bases). Germline V gives CDR1 KGHSH, CDR2 LQKENI. V was clipped by 5 bases and J by 3 bases, with 10 bases between them. CDR3 size: 13 residues. CDR3 region: CASSWGRDTEAFF. The CDR3 DNA reads as TGTGCCAGCTCATGGGGGCGGGACACTGAAGCTTTCTTT.

There are a few counts of this clone. The chain joins TRBV7-9 to TRBJ1-5, with D tentatively TRBD1 (5 bases). This CDR3 comprises 13 residues. Germline lookup yields CDR1 SEHNR and CDR2 FQNEAQ (reference sequence). The V end lost 2 bases, the J end lost 7 bases, and 9 bases lay between the germline ends. The CDR3 DNA reads as TGTGCCAGCAGCTTAAAGGGGAACCAGCCCCAGCATTTT. Protein: CASSLKGNQPQHF.

J is TRBJ2-1 and V is TRBV6-1, with TRBD1 matching over 11 bases. Germline CDR1 MNHNS, CDR2 SASEGT. CDR3 length: 15 amino acids. Trimming removed 7 bases from V and 5 bases from J; junction bases left unmatched: 7. Here the CDR3 reads CASKAGQGADNEQFF. The CDR3 DNA reads TGTGCCAGCAAAGCAGGACAGGGGGCAGACAATGAGCAGTTCTTC.

This clone was counted between two and nine times. J is TRBJ2-7 and V is TRBV4-1; tentatively, D is TRBD1 or TRBD2 (5 bases each). V lost 3 bases and J 7 bases, leaving 16 bases between the germline ends. Germline V gene lookup returns CDR1 MGHRA and CDR2 YSYEKL. The CDR3 length is 14 residues. As DNA, the CDR3 is TGCGCCAGCAGCCAGAGGGCAGGGCTTCGGGAGCAGTACTTC. Its translation: CASSQRAGLREQYF.

At least ten counts were recorded for this clone. J is TRBJ2-5 and V is TRBV7-9; maybe TRBD2 (6 bases). Trimming removed 5 bases at V and 1 base at J, with 14 bases between. Germline CDR1 is SEHNR and CDR2 is FQNEAQ (reference sequence). The length of the CDR3 is 15 residues. In DNA, the CDR3 is TGTGCCAGCAGCCCTACGGGACTGCTCCAAGAGACCCAGTACTTC. Protein: CASSPTGLLQETQYF.

The sample holds a few counts of this clone. The genes are TRBV7-9 and TRBJ2-7; the D gene is possibly TRBD1 (6 bases). Germline lookup yields CDR1 SEHNR and CDR2 FQNEAQ (reference sequence). V shed 5 bases and J shed 0 bases, with 23 bases lying between them. The CDR3 length is 18 residues. The CDR3 loop reads CASSPWTVGESSSYEQYF. CDR3 DNA: TGTGCCAGCAGCCCCTGGACAGTAGGGGAGTCGAGCTCCTACGAGCAGTACTTC.

The V and J genes are TRBV30 and TRBJ1-2, with D unresolved. This CDR3 has 13 amino acids. In germline, CDR1 is GTSNPN, CDR2 SVGIG (reference sequence). Trimming cost V 3 bases and J 1 base, with 9 bases left between them. CDR3 in amino acids: CAWSPGINYGYTF. The CDR3 coding sequence is TGTGCCTGGAGCCCGGGCATTAACTATGGCTACACCTTC.

This clone was seen a few times. The chain joins TRBV2 to TRBJ1-5; 8 bases are a match to TRBD1. With V trimmed by 7 bases and J by 3 bases, 5 bases remained unmatched. Germline-derived CDR1 and CDR2 are SNHLY and FYNNEI. The CDR3 covers 14 residues. The CDR3 DNA is TGTGCCAGCATGTGGCAGGGGGCCAATCAGCCCCAGCATTTT. It translates to CASMWQGANQPQHF.

V usage is TRBV4-1 and J usage is TRBJ2-5; perhaps TRBD2 as D (5 bases). This CDR3 has 18 residues. Germline assignment: CDR1 MGHRA and CDR2 YSYEKL. Trimming left V 1 base short and J 3 bases short, with 21 bases between. The CDR3 coding sequence is TGCGCCAGCAGCCAAGGACGGAGTAGGCTGGCGAGGGAAGAGACCCAGTACTTC. It specifies CASSQGRSRLAREETQYF.

V gene TRBV29-1 combines with J gene TRBJ2-3; 9 bases align to TRBD2. Germline CDR1 reads SQVTM; CDR2 reads ANQGSEA. V shed 4 bases and J 0 bases; nucleotides not matched to a gene: 5. The CDR3 spans 15 residues. The CDR3 DNA is TGCAGCGTTGCTACTAGCGGGTCTAGCACAGATACGCAGTATTTT. Its protein product is CSVATSGSSTDTQYF.

This clone was observed once. A read error may be the cause here, since a much bigger clone is one base away. The rearrangement links TRBV7-9 to TRBJ2-7; D unclear. Trimming removed 5 bases at V and 2 bases at J, with 4 bases between. CDR1 and CDR2 (germline): SEHNR, FQNEAQ (reference sequence). The CDR3 extends over 11 amino acids. The CDR3 nucleotides are TGTGCCAGCAGCCAGGCCTACGAGCAGTACTTC. Translated: CASSQAYEQYF.

The chain links TRBV30 to TRBJ2-6, with D tentatively TRBD2 (5 bases). The germline V and J ends were trimmed by 5 bases and 4 bases, with 18 bases remaining between them. From germline, CDR1 is GTSNPN and CDR2 SVGIG (reference sequence). This CDR3 region has 16 residues. CDR3 nucleotides: TGTGCCTGGCTGGACCCCGGGGTCTCCGGGGCCAACGTCCTGACTTTC. Translated: CAWLDPGVSGANVLTF.

The chain has TRBV30 and TRBJ1-3, with TRBD1 matching 7 bases. CDR1 GTSNPN and CDR2 SVGIG come from the germline V gene (reference sequence). The CDR3 runs to 13 residues. V trimming: 5 bases; J trimming: 6 bases; junction bases outside the gene matches: 7. CDR3 sequence (DNA): TGTGCCTGGGCTGACAGGGCTACAAACACCATATATTTT. Protein: CAWADRATNTIYF.

This rearrangement joins TRBV7-8 to TRBJ1-5; unclear D gene. V was shortened by 1 base and J by 7 bases, with 14 bases between the two germline ends. The CDR3 has 15 amino acids. Germline CDR1 SGHVS, CDR2 FQNEAQ. The CDR3 protein is CASSLVGFEEQPQHF. CDR3 in DNA: TGTGCCAGCAGCTTAGTAGGGTTTGAGGAACAGCCCCAGCATTTT.

The CDR3 region has the DNA TGCGCCAGCAGCACCCTTGGCTCCTACCAAGAGACCCAGTACTTC. This codes for CASSTLGSYQETQYF. The chain employs TRBV5-1 and TRBJ2-5; D ambiguous. The germline CDR1 and CDR2 sequences are SGHRS and YFSETQ. V lost 4 bases and J 0 bases, leaving 13 bases between the germline ends. This CDR3 has 15 amino acids.

The CDR3 coding sequence is TGTGCCAGCAGCAAGGGGGGACAGGGCTACGAGCAGTACTTC. Protein: CASSKGGQGYEQYF. The gene calls are TRBV9 and TRBJ2-7, with 9 bases fitting TRBD1. The CDR3 contains 14 residues. After removal of 4 bases from V and 3 bases from J, the junction contained 5 bases not matched to a gene. Germline V gene sequence: CDR1 SGDLS, CDR2 YYNGEE.

This clone was seen a handful of times. V gene TRBV7-2 combines with J gene TRBJ2-3, with D tentatively TRBD1 or TRBD2 (5 bases each). The CDR3 spans 14 residues. V lost 6 bases and J 8 bases, leaving 18 bases between the germline ends. Germline-derived CDR1 and CDR2 are SGHTA and FQGNSA. This CDR3 reads CASRAGTTLGTQYF. For the CDR3, the DNA is TGTGCCAGCAGGGCCGGGACCACCCTGGGTACGCAGTATTTT.

This sequence joins TRBV5-1 and TRBJ2-7, with D hard to call. CDR3 length: 12 residues. Germline CDR1 and CDR2: SGHRS and YFSETQ. V was trimmed by 0 bases and J by 12 bases, leaving 13 bases between them. The CDR3 is CASSLAGSAPYF. The CDR3 region has the DNA TGCGCCAGCAGCTTGGCTGGCTCGGCTCCGTACTTC.

This chain uses TRBV29-1 with TRBJ1-2; TRBD1 agrees at 8 bases. This CDR3 region has 14 residues. Germline-derived CDR1 and CDR2 are SQVTM and ANQGSEA. Trimming removed 3 bases from V and 8 bases from J; junction bases left unmatched: 11. CDR3 in amino acids: CSVDLWTGTRGYTF. The CDR3 coding sequence is TGCAGCGTTGATCTGTGGACAGGGACTAGGGGCTACACCTTC.

This chain links TRBV6-5 with TRBJ2-1; D not certain. The CDR3 length is 13 residues. Germline CDR1 MNHEY, CDR2 SVGAGI. V was trimmed by 4 bases and J by 10 bases, leaving 14 bases between them. In DNA, the CDR3 is TGTGCCAGCAGTTCCATCCTCTCCCTCGAGCAGTTCTTC. Amino acids: CASSSILSLEQFF.

The chain couples TRBV25-1 to TRBJ2-5, with 9 bases that match TRBD2. V was clipped by 3 bases and J by 5 bases; unmatched bases: 10. CDR1 and CDR2 from the germline V gene are MGHDK and SYGVNS. CDR3 size: 16 residues. CDR3 region: CASSDFPSGTQETQYF. The CDR3 nucleotides read TGTGCCAGCAGTGATTTTCCTAGCGGGACCCAGGAGACCCAGTACTTC.

This clone was counted between two and nine times. The chain uses TRBV29-1 and TRBJ1-5; D unclear. The germline CDR1 and CDR2 sequences are SQVTM and ANQGSEA. The CDR3 contains 14 residues. V dropped 5 bases and J dropped 0 bases, with 11 bases sitting between them. The CDR3 coding sequence is TGCAGCGTTCCTGTAAACGCTAGCAATCAGCCCCAGCATTTT. Translation: CSVPVNASNQPQHF.

J is TRBJ2-5 and V is TRBV30, with D perhaps TRBD1 (5 bases). Per germline, CDR1 GTSNPN and CDR2 SVGIG (reference sequence). Deletions cut 3 bases from V and 5 bases from J, with 19 bases between. There are 15 residues in the CDR3. CDR3 protein: CAWRQSQGIRETQYF. In nucleotides, the CDR3 is TGTGCCTGGAGACAAAGTCAGGGAATCCGGGAGACCCAGTACTTC.